One T cell receptor beta chain is described in this entry. Sequencing used immunoSEQ multiplex PCR; TCRdb keeps in-frame clones, though not all of them. Altogether 110,000 to 150,000 clones are present, over 80% being singletons, with the ten largest covering roughly 3.4%. V lost 1 base and J 8 bases, leaving 14 bases between the germline ends. CDR3 size: 14 residues. Germline CDR1 LGHNA, CDR2 YSLEER. The sample originates from a study of T cell responses to AZD1222 COVID-19 vaccine. The gene calls are TRBV4-3 and TRBJ1-2; D is unclear. The clonotype comes from an adult who received the AZD1222 COVID-19 vaccine. Sequencing used peripheral blood, obtained 28 days after the second AZD1222 dose. CDR3 sequence (DNA): TGCGCCAGCAGCCAAGGGACGGGAGTAGGAGGCTACACCTTC. This gives the protein CASSQGTGVGGYTF.